This T cell receptor beta chain appears in the sequencing data of a study of blood T cell repertoires in COVID-19. TCRdb keeps only in-frame clones here, not all; method: immunoSEQ multiplex PCR. The sample gives more than 200,000 clones, approximately 90% of which show up once; approximately 3.3% is in the top ten. CDR1 is MNHEY and CDR2 is SMNVEV in the germline V gene (reference sequence). The length of the CDR3 is 19 residues. Trimming took 4 bases from V and 5 from J, leaving 29 bases between them. This chain joins TRBV27 and TRBJ2-5, with a tentative D call TRBD1 (6 bases). What was sequenced was peripheral blood. The receptor's source is a man in his late teens or twenties with active or convalescent COVID-19. The CDR3 nucleotides read TGTGCCAGCAGTTCCCTCAAACATCCATTTCAGGGCCAGGGGGAGACCCAGTACTTC. Its protein product is CASSSLKHPFQGQGETQYF.